The 24 T cell receptor beta chains in this list originate from one sample, sequenced in a study of T cell clones after liver transplantation (dated by TCRdb to 2018 to 2020). Explained via the paper, the time point label denotes: pre-transplant. Library creation used the immunoSEQ multiplex PCR assay. Sourced from immuneACCESS, this table was stored by TCRdb with only in-frame sequences that have V and J called. A share of the clones is absent; for the studies checked, an unresolved V gene accounts for under half, and the remainder has no known explanation. The sample yields over 100,000 clones; 82% were counted once. The biggest ten clones account for around 0.97% of the sample. The sequences come from CD4+ T cells from blood, collected before liver transplant. The receptors were gathered from a human donor who received a liver transplant.

This chain links TRBV5-4 with TRBJ2-3; D unresolved. Germline CDR1 SGHNT, CDR2 YYREEE (reference sequence). CDR3 size: 14 residues. V shed 4 bases and J shed 2 bases, with 11 bases lying between them. As DNA, the CDR3 is TGTGCCAGCAGCCCGGGTAGCAACACAGATACGCAGTATTTT. Translated, it gives CASSPGSNTDTQYF.

This chain uses TRBV12-5 with TRBJ1-3; 9 bases line up with TRBD1. This CDR3 is built from 15 residues. The germline CDR1 and CDR2 sequences are LGHNT and FRNRAP. The J segment lost 7 bases and the V segment lost 1 base, leaving 5 bases of the junction unmatched. The CDR3 protein is CASGLETGGGNTIYF. The CDR3 nucleotides read TGTGCTAGTGGTTTGGAAACAGGGGGCGGGAACACCATATATTTT.

This rearrangement joins TRBV27 to TRBJ2-1; 10 bases fit TRBD2. The CDR3 loop spans 16 amino acids. J lost 5 bases, V lost 2 bases, and 6 bases had no gene match. The germline gives CDR1 MNHEY, CDR2 SMNVEV (reference sequence). DNA of the CDR3: TGTGCCAGCAGTTTAATCGGACTAGCGGTTAACAATGAGCAGTTCTTC. This translates into CASSLIGLAVNNEQFF.

This clone was found a few times. V gene TRBV7-2 combines with J gene TRBJ1-1, with unresolved D. The CDR3 totals 12 residues. The V gene's germline CDR1 is SGHTA and CDR2 FQGNSA. Deletions cut 2 bases from V and 7 bases from J, with 8 bases between. CDR3 amino acids: CASSLRGGEAFF. The DNA of the CDR3 is TGTGCCAGCAGCTTACGGGGTGGTGAAGCTTTCTTT.

The chain links TRBV12-5 to TRBJ2-1, with unresolved D. CDR1 is LGHNT, CDR2 FRNRAP, per germline. The CDR3 loop spans 13 amino acids. Trimming removed 0 bases at V and 9 bases at J, with 9 bases between. CDR3 sequence: CASGLVSSGEQFF. The CDR3 nucleotides read TGTGCTAGTGGTTTGGTGAGTTCTGGTGAGCAGTTCTTC.

The rearrangement joins TRBV6-1 to TRBJ2-7; no firm D call. This CDR3 is built from 11 residues. CDR1 MNHNS and CDR2 SASEGT come from the germline V gene. Between the trimmed V and J ends, which lost 4 bases and 3 bases, there was a span of 4 bases. DNA for the CDR3: TGTGCCAGCAGTGTTGGCTACGAGCAGTACTTC. It encodes CASSVGYEQYF.

This clone was detected once. The chain couples TRBV18 to TRBJ2-1; 14 nucleotides match TRBD2. Germline CDR1 KGHSH, CDR2 LQKENI. The CDR3 has 16 amino acids. The J segment lost 12 bases and the V segment lost 4 bases, leaving 11 bases of the junction unmatched. The CDR3 nucleotides read TGTGCCAGCTCACTCTCCGGGACTAGCGGGGGAGCGGGGCAGTTCTTC. Amino acids: CASSLSGTSGGAGQFF.

This chain connects TRBV23-1 to TRBJ1-5, with TRBD1 matching over 8 bases. TRBV23-1 is placed among ORFs of uncertain function. Trimming cost V 6 bases and J 3 bases; bases outside gene matches: 10. This CDR3 has 16 amino acids. CDR3 DNA sequence: TGCGCCAGCAGCTTGACAGGGGTAGATATCAATCAGCCCCAGCATTTT. It is translated as CASSLTGVDINQPQHF.

Here the CDR3 reads CASSIRTANTGELFF. CDR3 bases: TGTGCCAGTAGTATTAGGACAGCGAACACCGGGGAGCTGTTTTTT. V and J are TRBV19 and TRBJ2-2; D is possibly TRBD1 (6 bases). CDR3 length: 15 residues. Trimming took 3 bases from V and 0 from J, leaving 8 bases between them. CDR1 is LNHDA, CDR2 SQIVND, per germline (reference sequence).

The chain recombines TRBV18 with TRBJ1-1; no reliable D call. This CDR3 is built from 13 residues. The germline V gene encodes CDR1 KGHSH and CDR2 LQKENI. V was pared by 3 bases and J by 0 bases, with 5 bases between. CDR3 loop: CASSPDVNTEAFF. The CDR3 bases are TGTGCCAGCTCACCCGACGTGAACACTGAAGCTTTCTTT.

The chain recombines TRBV30 with TRBJ1-2; TRBD1 aligns across 11 bases. The CDR3 length is 14 residues. CDR1 and CDR2 from the germline V gene are GTSNPN and SVGIG (reference sequence). V gave up 7 bases and J gave up 7 bases; unmatched junction bases: 11. The chain's CDR3 is CASRGTGGVGGYTF. CDR3 in DNA: TGTGCCTCCAGGGGGACAGGGGGTGTCGGTGGCTACACCTTC. Complete variable domain (other parts from reference TRBV30 and TRBJ1-2): SQTIHQWPATLVQPVGSPLSLECTVEGTSNPNLYWYRQAAGRGLQLLFYSVGIGQISSEVPQNLSASRPQDRQFILSSKKLLLSDSGFYLCASRGTGGVGGYTFGSGTRLTVV.

This clone was found a few times. The chain uses TRBV25-1 and TRBJ2-1, with D perhaps being TRBD1 or TRBD2 (6 bases each). The length of the CDR3 is 14 residues. Trimming took off 2 bases at V and 5 bases at J, with 10 bases between the two ends. Germline V gene lookup returns CDR1 MGHDK and CDR2 SYGVNS. The CDR3 is CASSEPGANNEQFF. CDR3 DNA: TGTGCCAGCAGTGAACCGGGGGCAAACAATGAGCAGTTCTTC.

V and J are TRBV29-1 and TRBJ1-3; D perhaps matches TRBD1 (5 bases). This CDR3 is 16 amino acids long. V lost 4 bases and J lost 0, with 16 bases in between. Germline loops: CDR1 SQVTM, CDR2 ANQGSEA. The CDR3 is CSVVGRVSGSGNTIYF. Written as DNA, the CDR3 is TGCAGCGTTGTCGGCAGGGTATCGGGCTCTGGAAACACCATATATTTT.

V and J are TRBV7-3 and TRBJ2-7, with 10 bases identical to TRBD1. The V segment lost 6 bases and the J segment 4 bases; nucleotides outside the gene matches: 9. Germline V lookup: CDR1 SGHTA, CDR2 FQGTGA. The CDR3 contains 15 residues. This CDR3 is CASSNPGQGTYEQYF. For the CDR3, the DNA is TGTGCCAGCAGTAATCCGGGACAGGGGACTTACGAGCAGTACTTC.

The rearrangement joins TRBV19 to TRBJ2-7; D is possibly TRBD2 (6 bases). Between the trimmed V and J ends, which lost 2 bases and 2 bases, there was a span of 10 bases. CDR3 size: 14 residues. Germline V CDR1 and CDR2: LNHDA, SQIVND (reference sequence). The chain's CDR3 is CASSIKTGAYEQYF. CDR3 bases: TGTGCCAGTAGTATAAAGACGGGGGCCTACGAGCAGTACTTC.

The chain recombines TRBV7-3 with TRBJ2-2; D not certain. The germline V and J ends were trimmed by 3 bases and 3 bases, with 20 bases remaining between them. CDR3 size: 18 residues. Looked up from germline, CDR1 is SGHTA and CDR2 is FQGTGA. The CDR3 DNA sequence: TGTGCCAGCAGCTTCGGTCAGGACCCGTCGTGGGACACCGGGGAGCTGTTTTTT. It codes for CASSFGQDPSWDTGELFF.

The chain couples TRBV6-4 to TRBJ2-1; 10 bases map to TRBD2. The V gene's germline CDR1 is MRHNA and CDR2 SNTAGT. This CDR3 spans 14 amino acids. Trimming cost V 8 bases and J 7 bases; bases outside gene matches: 8. The CDR3 here is CASAVAGGRNEQFF. CDR3 bases: TGTGCCAGCGCAGTAGCGGGAGGCAGAAATGAGCAGTTCTTC.

A few counts support this clone. The V call is TRBV11-3, the J call TRBJ2-1; the match to TRBD2 covers 8 bases. The CDR3 has 15 residues. Germline lookup yields CDR1 SGHNT and CDR2 YENEEA. V was clipped by 3 bases and J by 5 bases; unmatched bases: 6. The CDR3 here is CASSLSTSGNNEQFF. The CDR3 bases are TGTGCCAGCAGCTTGAGTACTAGCGGTAACAATGAGCAGTTCTTC. Full variable domain (missing parts from reference TRBV11-3 and TRBJ2-1): EAGVVQSPRYKIIEKKQPVAFWCNPISGHNTLYWYLQNLGQGPELLIRYENEEAVDDSQLPKDRFSAERLKGVDSTLKIQPAELGDSAVYLCASSLSTSGNNEQFFGPGTRLTVL.

The chain uses TRBV6-5 and TRBJ1-1; the D is unclear. Trimming shortened V by 0 bases and J by 0 bases, and 11 bases separated the two germline ends. Germline CDR1 reads MNHEY; CDR2 reads SVGAGI. This CDR3 contains 16 residues. CDR3 in amino acids: CASSYSLSTLNTEAFF. The CDR3 region has the DNA TGTGCCAGCAGTTACTCTCTCTCAACCCTGAACACTGAAGCTTTCTTT.

The chain employs TRBV7-3 and TRBJ2-1, with 7 positions matching TRBD2. V was clipped by 4 bases and J by 6 bases; unmatched bases: 9. There are 15 residues in the CDR3. CDR1 is SGHTA and CDR2 is FQGTGA in the germline V gene. The CDR3 protein is CASSSTGGGSNEQFF. The DNA of the CDR3 is TGTGCCAGCAGCTCAACGGGAGGTGGGTCCAATGAGCAGTTCTTC.

This chain connects TRBV7-2 to TRBJ1-4; D gene ambiguous. The CDR3 covers 12 residues. Germline V gene data show CDR1 as SGHTA and CDR2 as FQGNSA. V lost 5 bases and J lost 5, with 6 bases in between. The CDR3 loop is CASSDPNEKLFF. The CDR3 DNA follows: TGTGCCAGCAGCGACCCAAATGAAAAACTGTTTTTT. Full variable domain (missing parts from reference TRBV7-2 and TRBJ1-4): GAGVSQSPSNKVTEKGKDVELRCDPISGHTALYWYRQSLGQGLEFLIYFQGNSAPDKSGLPSDRFSAERTGGSVSTLTIQRTQQEDSAVYLCASSDPNEKLFFGSGTQLSVL.

The chain carries TRBV19 and TRBJ1-2; TRBD1 is a possible D gene (5 bases). V dropped 8 bases and J dropped 5 bases, with 24 bases sitting between them. Per germline, CDR1 LNHDA and CDR2 SQIVND (reference sequence). The CDR3 runs 16 residues. CDR3 nucleotide sequence: TGTGCCAGTTCCTCCCTCGGGGGGATTGGCTTGTATGGCTACACCTTC. Amino acids: CASSSLGGIGLYGYTF. Together with reference TRBV19 and TRBJ1-2, the CDR3 gives the full variable domain: DGGITQSPKYLFRKEGQNVTLSCEQNLNHDAMYWYRQDPGQGLRLIYYSQIVNDFQKGDIAEGYSVSREKKESFPLTVTSAQKNPTAFYLCASSSLGGIGLYGYTFGSGTRLTVV.

The chain has TRBV6-6 and TRBJ1-2; perhaps TRBD1 as D (6 bases). The V gene lost 6 bases and the J gene lost 2 bases, with 16 bases spanning the gap. The CDR3 spans 15 residues. Germline CDR1 reads MNHNY; CDR2 reads SVGAGI (reference sequence). The CDR3 DNA reads as TGTGCCAGCAGACCCCCACCACAGGGAAACTATGGCTACACCTTC. Translating it yields CASRPPPQGNYGYTF.

The V and J genes are TRBV6-4 and TRBJ2-7, with D tentatively TRBD1 (5 bases). The V gene's germline CDR1 is MRHNA and CDR2 SNTAGT. CDR3 length equals 14 residues. V was clipped by 6 bases and J by 5 bases, with 17 bases between them. The CDR3 DNA reads as TGTGCCAGCAGCCAAACAGGACCGTTTCACGAGCAGTACTTC. Protein product: CASSQTGPFHEQYF.